This T cell receptor (beta chain) comes out of a study of cytomegalovirus exposure and HLA in healthy donors. The V and J ends lost 0 bases and 2 bases, in that order; junction bases with no gene match: 4. The CDR3 is 15 amino acids. Germline-derived CDR1 and CDR2 are SGHRS and YFSETQ. PCR used 60 Vbeta primers and 13 Jbeta primers. Measured with immunoSEQ multiplex PCR; TCRdb has only the in-frame clones, and not every one. The sample holds 150,000 to 200,000 clones, about 75% seen once. Sequencing was performed on PBMCs. The clonotype was recovered from a woman in her forties or fifties in good health and CMV-seropositive. The chain combines TRBV5-1 with TRBJ2-7, with TRBD2 identical over 8 bases. The CDR3 DNA reads as TGCGCCAGCAGCTTGGCGGGGGGGACAACCTACGAGCAGTACTTC. This sequence encodes CASSLAGGTTYEQYF.